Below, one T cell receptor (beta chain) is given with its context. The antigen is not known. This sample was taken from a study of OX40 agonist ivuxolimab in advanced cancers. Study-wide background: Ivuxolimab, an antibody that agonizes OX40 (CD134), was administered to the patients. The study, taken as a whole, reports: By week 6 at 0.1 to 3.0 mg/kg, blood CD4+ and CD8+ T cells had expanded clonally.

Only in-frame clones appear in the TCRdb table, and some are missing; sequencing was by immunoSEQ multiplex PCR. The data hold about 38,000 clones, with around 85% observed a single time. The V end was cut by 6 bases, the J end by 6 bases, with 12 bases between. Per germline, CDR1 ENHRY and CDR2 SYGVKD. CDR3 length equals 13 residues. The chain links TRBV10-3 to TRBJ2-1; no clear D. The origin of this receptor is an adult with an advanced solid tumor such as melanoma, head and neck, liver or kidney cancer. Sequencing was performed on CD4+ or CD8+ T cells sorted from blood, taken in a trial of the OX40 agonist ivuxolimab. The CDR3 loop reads CAIRSTSGNEQFF. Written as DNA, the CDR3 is TGTGCCATCAGAAGTACCAGTGGCAATGAGCAGTTCTTC.